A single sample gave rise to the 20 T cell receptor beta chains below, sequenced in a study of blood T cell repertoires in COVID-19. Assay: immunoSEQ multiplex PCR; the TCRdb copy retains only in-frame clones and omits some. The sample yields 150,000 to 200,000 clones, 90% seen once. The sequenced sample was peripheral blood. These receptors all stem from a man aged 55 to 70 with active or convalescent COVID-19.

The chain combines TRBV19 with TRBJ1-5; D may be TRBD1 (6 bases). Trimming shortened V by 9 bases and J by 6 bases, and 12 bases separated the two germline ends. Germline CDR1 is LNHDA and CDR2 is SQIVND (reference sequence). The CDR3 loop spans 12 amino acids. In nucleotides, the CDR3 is TGTGCCAGCCGGGACACCCTTCAGCCCCAGCATTTT. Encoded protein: CASRDTLQPQHF.

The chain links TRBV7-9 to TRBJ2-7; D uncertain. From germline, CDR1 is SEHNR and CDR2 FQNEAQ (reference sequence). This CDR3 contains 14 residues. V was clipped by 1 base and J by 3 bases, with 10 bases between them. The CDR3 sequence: CASSLDLPLYEQYF. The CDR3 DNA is TGTGCCAGCAGCTTAGATCTTCCTCTCTACGAGCAGTACTTC.

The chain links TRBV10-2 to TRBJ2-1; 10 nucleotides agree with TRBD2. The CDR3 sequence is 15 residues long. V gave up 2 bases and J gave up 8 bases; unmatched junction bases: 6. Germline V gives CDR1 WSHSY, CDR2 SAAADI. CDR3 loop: CASSERAGGLDEQFF. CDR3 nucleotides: TGCGCCAGCAGTGAGCGAGCGGGAGGGTTAGATGAGCAGTTCTTC.

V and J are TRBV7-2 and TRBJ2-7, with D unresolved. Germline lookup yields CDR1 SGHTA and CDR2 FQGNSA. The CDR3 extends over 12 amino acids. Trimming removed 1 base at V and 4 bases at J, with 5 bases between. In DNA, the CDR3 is TGTGCCAGCAGCTTAGACTTTTACGAGCAGTACTTC. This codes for CASSLDFYEQYF.

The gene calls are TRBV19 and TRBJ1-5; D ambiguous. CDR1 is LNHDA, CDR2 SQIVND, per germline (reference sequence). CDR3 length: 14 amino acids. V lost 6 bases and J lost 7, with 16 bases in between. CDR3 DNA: TGTGCCAGTAGCAAAAACGCGGTTGGGCAGCCCCAGCATTTT. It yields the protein CASSKNAVGQPQHF.

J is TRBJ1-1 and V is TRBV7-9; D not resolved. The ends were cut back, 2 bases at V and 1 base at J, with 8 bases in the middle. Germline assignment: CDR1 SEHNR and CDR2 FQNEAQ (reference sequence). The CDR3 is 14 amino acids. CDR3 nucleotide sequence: TGTGCCAGCAGCTTATGGCAGAAGAACACTGAAGCTTTCTTT. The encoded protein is CASSLWQKNTEAFF.

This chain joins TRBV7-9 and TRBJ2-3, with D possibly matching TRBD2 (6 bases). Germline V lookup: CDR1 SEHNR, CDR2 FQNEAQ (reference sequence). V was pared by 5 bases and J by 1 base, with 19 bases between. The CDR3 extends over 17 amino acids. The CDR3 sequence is CASSRFGGWMGTDTQYF. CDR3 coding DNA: TGTGCCAGCAGCCGATTTGGAGGGTGGATGGGCACAGATACGCAGTATTTT.

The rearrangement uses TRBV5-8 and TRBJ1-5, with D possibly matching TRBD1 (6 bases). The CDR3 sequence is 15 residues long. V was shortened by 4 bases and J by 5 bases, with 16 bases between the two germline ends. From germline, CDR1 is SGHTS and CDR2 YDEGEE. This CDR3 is CASSHGTSGDQPQHF. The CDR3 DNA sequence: TGTGCCAGCAGCCACGGGACATCAGGCGATCAGCCCCAGCATTTT.

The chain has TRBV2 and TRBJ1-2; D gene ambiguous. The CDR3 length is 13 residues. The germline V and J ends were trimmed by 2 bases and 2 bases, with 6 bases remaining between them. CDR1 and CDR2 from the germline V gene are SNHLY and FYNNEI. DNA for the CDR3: TGTGCCAGCAGTGAATTGGCCAACTATGGCTACACCTTC. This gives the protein CASSELANYGYTF.

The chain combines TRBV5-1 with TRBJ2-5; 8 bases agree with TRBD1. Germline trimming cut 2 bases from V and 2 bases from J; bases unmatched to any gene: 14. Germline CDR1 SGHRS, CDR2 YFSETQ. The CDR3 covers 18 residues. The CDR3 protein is CASSLLLSGTGGQETQYF. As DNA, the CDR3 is TGCGCCAGCAGCTTACTTTTATCGGGTACAGGGGGTCAAGAGACCCAGTACTTC.

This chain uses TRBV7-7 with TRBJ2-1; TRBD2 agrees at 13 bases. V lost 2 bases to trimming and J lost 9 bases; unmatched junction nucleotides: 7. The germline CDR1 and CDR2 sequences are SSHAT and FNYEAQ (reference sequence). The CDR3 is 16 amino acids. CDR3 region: CASSLYGTSGITEQFF. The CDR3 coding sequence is TGTGCCAGCAGCTTATATGGGACTAGCGGGATCACTGAGCAGTTCTTC. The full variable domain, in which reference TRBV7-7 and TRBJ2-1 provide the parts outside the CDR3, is GAGVSQSPRYKVTKRGQDVTLRCDPISSHATLYWYQQALGQGPEFLTYFNYEAQPDKSGLPSDRFSAERPEGSISTLTIQRTEQRDSAMYRCASSLYGTSGITEQFFGPGTRLTVL.

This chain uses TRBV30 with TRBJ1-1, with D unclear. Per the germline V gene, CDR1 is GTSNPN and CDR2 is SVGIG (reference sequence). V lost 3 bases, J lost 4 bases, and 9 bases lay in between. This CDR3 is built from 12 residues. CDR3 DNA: TGTGCCTGGAGCCTCTCCAGCACTGAAGCTTTCTTT. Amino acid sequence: CAWSLSSTEAFF. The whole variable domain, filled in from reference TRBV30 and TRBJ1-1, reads SQTIHQWPATLVQPVGSPLSLECTVEGTSNPNLYWYRQAAGRGLQLLFYSVGIGQISSEVPQNLSASRPQDRQFILSSKKLLLSDSGFYLCAWSLSSTEAFFGQGTRLTVV.

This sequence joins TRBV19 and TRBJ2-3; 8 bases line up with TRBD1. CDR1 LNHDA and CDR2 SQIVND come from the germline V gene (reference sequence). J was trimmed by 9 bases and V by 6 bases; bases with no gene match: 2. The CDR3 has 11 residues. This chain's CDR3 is CASRNRGTQYF. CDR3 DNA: TGTGCCAGTAGAAACAGGGGGACGCAGTATTTT.

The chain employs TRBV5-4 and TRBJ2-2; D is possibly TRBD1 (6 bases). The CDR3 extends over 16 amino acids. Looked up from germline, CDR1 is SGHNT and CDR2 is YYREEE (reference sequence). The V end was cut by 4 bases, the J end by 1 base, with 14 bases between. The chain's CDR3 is CASSAWTALNTGELFF. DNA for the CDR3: TGTGCCAGCAGCGCCTGGACAGCCCTGAACACCGGGGAGCTGTTTTTT.

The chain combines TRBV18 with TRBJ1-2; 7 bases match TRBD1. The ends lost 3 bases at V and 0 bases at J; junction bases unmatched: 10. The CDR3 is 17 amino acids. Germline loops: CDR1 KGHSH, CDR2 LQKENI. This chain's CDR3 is CASSPGRTGVANYGYTF. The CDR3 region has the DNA TGTGCCAGCTCACCTGGGCGAACAGGGGTAGCTAACTATGGCTACACCTTC.

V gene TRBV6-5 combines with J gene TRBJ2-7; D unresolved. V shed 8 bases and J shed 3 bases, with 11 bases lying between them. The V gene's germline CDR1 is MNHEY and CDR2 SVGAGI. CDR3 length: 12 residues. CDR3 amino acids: CASLRSVYEQYF. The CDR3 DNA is TGTGCCAGCCTTAGGAGCGTCTACGAGCAGTACTTC.

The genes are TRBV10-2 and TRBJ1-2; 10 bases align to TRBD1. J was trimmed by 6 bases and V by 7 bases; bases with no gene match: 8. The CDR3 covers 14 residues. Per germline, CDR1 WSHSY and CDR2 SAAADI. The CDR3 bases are TGCGCCAGCACCGGGACAGGGGAAGGGAATGGCTACACCTTC. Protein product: CASTGTGEGNGYTF.

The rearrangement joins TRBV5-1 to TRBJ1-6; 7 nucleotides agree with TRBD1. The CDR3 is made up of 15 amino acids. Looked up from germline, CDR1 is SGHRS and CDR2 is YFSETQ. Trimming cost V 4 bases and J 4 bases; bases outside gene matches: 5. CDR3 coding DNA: TGCGCCAGCAGCCGGGACAGTCCTTATAATTCACCCCTCCACTTT. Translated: CASSRDSPYNSPLHF.

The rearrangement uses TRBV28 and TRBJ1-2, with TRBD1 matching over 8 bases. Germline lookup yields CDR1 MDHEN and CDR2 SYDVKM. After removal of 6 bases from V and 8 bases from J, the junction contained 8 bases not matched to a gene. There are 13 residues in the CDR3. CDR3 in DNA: TGTGCCAGCAGCAACGACAGGGGCTTGGGCTACACCTTC. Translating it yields CASSNDRGLGYTF.

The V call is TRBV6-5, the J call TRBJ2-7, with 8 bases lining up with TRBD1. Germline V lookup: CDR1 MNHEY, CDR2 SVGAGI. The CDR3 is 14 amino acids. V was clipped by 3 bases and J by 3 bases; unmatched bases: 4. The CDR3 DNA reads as TGTGCCAGCAGTTATAGGACAGGGCTCTACGAGCAGTACTTC. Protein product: CASSYRTGLYEQYF.